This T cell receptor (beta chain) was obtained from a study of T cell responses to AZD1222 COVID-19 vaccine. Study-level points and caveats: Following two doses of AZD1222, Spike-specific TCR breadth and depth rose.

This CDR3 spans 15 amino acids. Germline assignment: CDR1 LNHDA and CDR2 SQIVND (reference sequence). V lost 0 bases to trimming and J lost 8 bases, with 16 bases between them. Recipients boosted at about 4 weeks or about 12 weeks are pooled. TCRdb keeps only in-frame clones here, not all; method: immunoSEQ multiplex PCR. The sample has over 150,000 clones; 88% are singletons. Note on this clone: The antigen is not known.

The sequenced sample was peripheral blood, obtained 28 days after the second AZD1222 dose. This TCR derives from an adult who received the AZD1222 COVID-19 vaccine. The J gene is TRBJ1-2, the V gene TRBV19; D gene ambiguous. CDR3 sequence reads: CASSIESGGWAGYTF. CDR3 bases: TGTGCCAGTAGTATAGAGTCAGGAGGCTGGGCCGGCTACACCTTC.